This TCR beta chain appears in the sequencing data of a study of early T cells in non-severe SARS-CoV-2 infection. Study-level information: Sequencing targeted bulk RNA from unsorted whole blood, leaving chains unpaired. The study, taken as a whole, reports: There was a bias toward anti-spike CD8 responses in VDJdb matching, which missed private and CD4 specificities.

V was clipped by 2 bases and J by 7 bases, with 14 bases between them. This CDR3 has 15 amino acids. The V gene's germline CDR1 is SGHVS and CDR2 FQNEAQ. This clonotype was counted only a few times. No antigen is known for it. Attached unique molecular identifiers marked individual cDNA molecules. TCRdb redid the calling of the 5' RACE reads with MiXCR, one entry per CDR3 protein. The table has some 32,000 distinct CDR3 sequences, 5.7% seen once. The sequencing input was whole blood. This receptor was identified in an adult who was a healthcare worker with PCR-confirmed SARS-CoV-2 infection or an uninfected control (not recorded which). The rearrangement joins TRBV7-8 to TRBJ2-2, with D tentatively TRBD2 (6 bases). DNA of the CDR3: TGTGCCAGCAGCTTAAATGACGCGGGGCACGGGGAGCTGTTTTTT. This encodes CASSLNDAGHGELFF.